The sequence of this T cell receptor (beta chain) was determined in a study of tumor and adjacent non-tumor tissue in lung cancer (dated by TCRdb to 2016 to 2019). For context, the study as a whole: Of the cohort, 11 to 12 patients had adenocarcinoma, 2 had squamous cell carcinoma and 1 had small cell lung cancer. Over 25 paired specimens, one tumor and one normal lung sample per patient, were profiled by TCRbeta CDR3 sequencing. The study compared bulk TCRbeta repertoires from lung tumor tissue and matched distant non-tumor lung tissue of about 16 lung cancer patients. A total of 95 million to 150 million productive TCRbeta reads were generated by sequencing, corresponding to an average of about 4.2 million reads per sample. Ages among the 15 or so patients ranged from about 30 to 76 years, there were roughly 10 men and 5 women, and disease was at TNM stage I to III. Study-wide conclusions, independent of this receptor: Peripheral blood was not sequenced, so blood TCRbeta repertoires were not examined in the lung cancer patients of the study. Tumor tissue showed significantly higher TCR diversity (inverse Simpson) than normal lung tissue, at 431.37 vs 166.20 (P = 0.0075, Mann-Whitney U test). Significantly higher TCR diversity was found in younger patients, and higher tumor TCR diversity was associated with shorter overall and disease-free survival. The top 100 clones made up a significantly larger cumulative share of the repertoire in normal lung than in tumor tissue. The sequencing platform is not named in the methods, and unique molecular identifiers are not mentioned. With only roughly 14 patients in the cohort, the authors noted that larger samples and more detailed clinical data are needed.

Concerning this clonotype itself: The antigen it recognizes is unknown. Per-base quality was not reported, and no clone a single base away is much larger than it.

The CDR3 covers 19 residues, taking in both the cysteine and the phenylalanine. Solely the CDR3 DNA is kept, with 57 bases framed from the first base. The CDR1 and CDR2 encoded by the germline V gene are SGHAT and FQNNGV. V gives up 1 base and J gives up 3 bases, and the segment between their germline ends measures 23 bases. RNA was isolated from bulk unsorted tissue, and RNA quality was assessed with a NanoDrop ND-1000 and an Agilent 2100. Distant non-tumor tissue taken more than 3 cm from the tumor edge was used as the normal lung sample. Donors were newly diagnosed lung cancer patients admitted for thoracic surgery in China between August and November 2014, without prior chemotherapy. The study excluded patients who had received radiotherapy or chemotherapy before or who had another cancer at the same time. Pieces of surgical tissue measuring 1-2 cm3 were kept in RNAlater solution and held at -80 degrees C until needed.

The library came from multiplex PCR. TCRdb names Illumina HiSeq 2500 as the instrument used. TCRbeta libraries were constructed through three rounds of nested PCR with primers (Table S4) according to protocols modified from ARM-PCR. PCR products of 200-500 bp were gel-excised and purified with the QIAquick gel extraction kit before sequencing. Per the original workflow: Reads were cleaned using Trimmomatic, were merged into complete CDR3 sequences using FLASH, and were assigned to V(D)J germline segments using MiTCR. Clonal diversity was calculated as the inverse Simpson's index using VDJtools. Productive reads were defined as in-frame sequences without a premature stop codon. Starting from the raw public reads, TCRdb applied fastp trimming at Q25, assembled clones with MiXCR and retained in-frame beta chains. Rows merge per CDR3 protein into single entries with the most common DNA and genes. The V and J calls were not made by the authors but by TCRdb's processing. Present in this sample are some 95,000 distinct CDR3 sequences, 80% of which were seen just once. Of the sample, roughly 29% is held by the ten largest clones.

The origin of this receptor is a man aged 55 to 70 with small cell lung cancer. The V and J genes are TRBV11-2 and TRBJ2-3; the best D guess is TRBD2, with 6 bases matching. Material for sequencing was distant non-tumor lung tissue. CDR3 sequence: CASSLASRLRETQTDTQYF. The DNA sequence reads TGTGCCAGCAGCTTAGCGTCGAGGCTCCGGGAGACCCAGACAGATACGCAGTATTTT.